One and the same sample provided the 25 T cell receptor beta chains below, sequenced in a study of T cell responses to AZD1222 COVID-19 vaccine. The assay was immunoSEQ multiplex PCR, and TCRdb's table has in-frame clones only and misses some. The table lists roughly 120,000 clones, around 87% of them singletons. The sequenced sample was peripheral blood, obtained 28 days after the second AZD1222 dose. The receptors come from an adult who received the AZD1222 COVID-19 vaccine.

This clone was seen a handful of times. The V call is TRBV6-5, the J call TRBJ1-5; D might be TRBD1 (5 bases). V was pared by 7 bases and J by 1 base, with 11 bases between. There are 14 residues in the CDR3. Germline V gives CDR1 MNHEY, CDR2 SVGAGI. The CDR3 nucleotides are TGTGCCAGCACCGGGACGGTAAGCAATCAGCCCCAGCATTTT. Amino acid sequence: CASTGTVSNQPQHF.

The gene calls are TRBV6-5 and TRBJ2-7, with D possibly matching TRBD1 (5 bases). The CDR3 is 14 amino acids. Trimming cost V 2 bases and J 2 bases, with 10 bases left between them. Germline-derived CDR1 and CDR2 are MNHEY and SVGAGI. CDR3 sequence (DNA): TGTGCCAGCAGTTACGGGGTAGGGGCCTACGAGCAGTACTTC. It translates to CASSYGVGAYEQYF.

In the case of this clone: One junction end disagrees with the germline gene, perhaps due to a read error. The V and J genes are TRBV2 and TRBJ2-7; possible D gene TRBD1, 6 bases. Germline CDR1 is SNHLY and CDR2 is FYNNEI. CDR3 length equals 15 residues. CDR3 sequence: CASSEEGESSYEQYF. CDR3 nucleotide sequence: TGTGCCAGCAGCGAAGAGGGGGAAAGCTCCTACGAGCAGTACTTC.

For the CDR3, the DNA is TGTGCCAGCAGCTTGGGGGTGGGTTCTGCTTCCTACGAGCAGTACTTC. Translating it yields CASSLGVGSASYEQYF. This rearrangement joins TRBV7-6 to TRBJ2-7; D possibly uses TRBD1 or TRBD2 (5 bases each). Germline V gene lookup returns CDR1 SGHVS and CDR2 FNYEAQ. The CDR3 length is 16 residues. Trimming cost V 3 bases and J 1 base, with 16 bases left between them. The full variable domain, in which reference TRBV7-6 and TRBJ2-7 provide the parts outside the CDR3, is GAGVSQSPRYKVTKRGQDVALRCDPISGHVSLYWYRQALGQGPEFLTYFNYEAQQDKSGLPNDRFSAERPEGSISTLTIQRTEQRDSAMYRCASSLGVGSASYEQYFGPGTRLTVT.

The V gene is TRBV15, the J gene TRBJ1-4; TRBD1 aligns across 7 bases. This CDR3 contains 15 residues. Germline CDR1 LNHNV, CDR2 YYDKDF (reference sequence). V lost 1 base and J lost 5; bases outside the gene matches: 4. For the CDR3, the DNA is TGTGCCACCAGCAGAGTCAAGGGGGCGAATGAAAAACTGTTTTTT. Amino acids: CATSRVKGANEKLFF.

The chain employs TRBV30 and TRBJ1-2; the D is unclear. V was shortened by 0 bases and J by 6 bases, with 11 bases between the two germline ends. Germline loops: CDR1 GTSNPN, CDR2 SVGIG (reference sequence). CDR3 length: 13 residues. The CDR3 reads CAWSVRSNNGYTF. CDR3 nucleotide sequence: TGTGCCTGGAGTGTACGGAGTAATAATGGCTACACCTTC.

The gene calls are TRBV7-2 and TRBJ2-4, with unresolved D. Germline V gives CDR1 SGHTA, CDR2 FQGNSA. V was pared by 3 bases and J by 1 base, with 7 bases between. CDR3 length: 14 residues. In nucleotides, the CDR3 is TGTGCCAGCAGCTTGGGCTGGGCCAAAAACATTCAGTACTTC. Encoded protein: CASSLGWAKNIQYF.

V and J are TRBV3-1 (or the pseudogene TRBV3-2) and TRBJ2-7, with TRBD1 matching 7 bases. Germline V gene data show CDR1 as LGHDT and CDR2 as YNNKEL (reference sequence). V lost 2 bases, J lost 3 bases, and 4 bases stayed unmatched. This CDR3 contains 14 residues. In nucleotides, the CDR3 is TGTGCCAGCAGCCAAATGGGACAGTTCTACGAGCAGTACTTC. It translates to CASSQMGQFYEQYF.

The V and J genes are TRBV6-5 and TRBJ2-3; 9 nucleotides align to TRBD2. The CDR3 is 14 amino acids. J gave up 4 bases and V 6 bases, and 5 bases lay outside the gene matches. Germline V gives CDR1 MNHEY, CDR2 SVGAGI. The CDR3 region is CASSRTSEPDTQYF. For the CDR3, the DNA is TGTGCCAGCAGCCGGACTAGCGAACCAGATACGCAGTATTTT.

V is TRBV30 and J is TRBJ2-3; D gene ambiguous. Germline loops: CDR1 GTSNPN, CDR2 SVGIG (reference sequence). This CDR3 spans 14 amino acids. With 4 bases removed from V and 0 bases from J, the gap between germline ends came to 11 bases. The CDR3: CAWNQKGSTDTQYF. The CDR3 bases are TGTGCCTGGAATCAGAAAGGAAGCACAGATACGCAGTATTTT.

The genes are TRBV7-9 and TRBJ1-2; the D is unclear. This CDR3 has 13 residues. V gave up 5 bases and J gave up 3 bases, with 10 bases separating them. Per germline, CDR1 SEHNR and CDR2 FQNEAQ (reference sequence). The CDR3 loop reads CASSLGVYYGYTF. DNA for the CDR3: TGTGCCAGCAGCCTCGGGGTTTACTATGGCTACACCTTC.

The J gene is TRBJ2-7, the V gene TRBV28; TRBD1 agrees at 12 bases. Germline V lookup: CDR1 MDHEN, CDR2 SYDVKM. V shed 4 bases and J 5 bases; nucleotides not matched to a gene: 6. The CDR3 extends over 15 amino acids. This chain's CDR3 is CASSSAGTGGHEQYF. The CDR3 DNA sequence: TGTGCCAGCAGTTCGGCCGGGACAGGGGGCCACGAGCAGTACTTC.

This clone has a single count. The J gene is TRBJ2-2, the V gene TRBV7-2, with D possibly being TRBD2 (6 bases). Trimming pared 5 bases from V and 1 base from J, leaving 11 bases between. Per germline, CDR1 SGHTA and CDR2 FQGNSA. CDR3 length: 15 amino acids. The CDR3 nucleotides read TGTGCCAGCAGCACCCCAGCGGGGAACACCGGGGAGCTGTTTTTT. Translating gives CASSTPAGNTGELFF.

CDR3 loop: CASTGTPLQGYTF. CDR3 DNA: TGTGCCAGCACCGGGACCCCACTCCAAGGCTACACCTTC. V gene TRBV12-3 or TRBV12-4 combines with J gene TRBJ1-2; D perhaps matches TRBD1 (5 bases). The CDR3 consists of 13 residues. Trimming took off 7 bases at V and 8 bases at J, with 17 bases between the two ends.

The CDR3: CASSPRQARGDTEAFF. DNA for the CDR3: TGTGCCAGCTCACCCAGACAGGCCAGAGGGGACACTGAAGCTTTCTTT. The gene calls are TRBV18 and TRBJ1-1; weak D call: TRBD1 (6 bases). Germline-derived CDR1 and CDR2 are KGHSH and LQKENI. The CDR3 is made up of 16 amino acids. The germline V and J ends were trimmed by 3 bases and 3 bases, with 17 bases remaining between them. Together with reference TRBV18 and TRBJ1-1, the CDR3 gives the full variable domain: NAGVMQNPRHLVRRRGQEARLRCSPMKGHSHVYWYRQLPEEGLKFMVYLQKENIIDESGMPKERFSAEFPKEGPSILRIQQVVRGDSAAYFCASSPRQARGDTEAFFGQGTRLTVV.

The chain is built from TRBV6-4 and TRBJ2-2; tentatively, D is TRBD1 (6 bases). Trimming removed 5 bases at V and 4 bases at J, with 11 bases between. The CDR3 loop spans 14 amino acids. Germline V gene sequence: CDR1 MRHNA, CDR2 SNTAGT. This CDR3 reads CASSHQGSTGELFF. Written as DNA, the CDR3 is TGTGCCAGCAGTCACCAGGGGAGCACCGGGGAGCTGTTTTTT.

The rearrangement links TRBV5-4 to TRBJ2-5, with 13 bases that match TRBD2. The CDR3 loop spans 16 amino acids. The germline V gene has CDR1 SGHNT and CDR2 YYREEE (reference sequence). V trimming: 4 bases; J trimming: 5 bases; junction bases outside the gene matches: 8. CDR3 in amino acids: CASSGKLAGGRETQYF. The CDR3 DNA reads as TGTGCCAGCAGCGGAAAACTAGCGGGGGGGCGCGAGACCCAGTACTTC.

For this clone: One end of the junction fails to match germline, which may point to a read error. This chain joins TRBV7-7 and TRBJ1-2; 9 bases line up with TRBD1. Germline V gene sequence: CDR1 SSHAT, CDR2 FNYEAQ (reference sequence). The CDR3 length is 16 residues. The CDR3 sequence is CASSSRDRALLQVYTF. The CDR3 DNA reads TGTGCTAGCAGCAGCCGGGACAGGGCTCTCCTTCAGGTCTACACCTTC.

This chain joins TRBV30 and TRBJ2-7; 9 positions agree with TRBD1. V trimming: 3 bases; J trimming: 3 bases; junction bases outside the gene matches: 6. The CDR3 extends over 14 amino acids. Germline values: CDR1 GTSNPN, CDR2 SVGIG (reference sequence). CDR3 region: CAWRGRGQGYEQYF. Here the CDR3 DNA reads TGTGCCTGGAGGGGACGGGGACAGGGCTACGAGCAGTACTTC.

This chain links TRBV2 with TRBJ1-2; D unclear. The ends were cut back, 6 bases at V and 8 bases at J, with 19 bases in the middle. The CDR3 totals 14 residues. Germline V lookup: CDR1 SNHLY, CDR2 FYNNEI. CDR3 region: CASRGIRGQEGYTF. The CDR3 region has the DNA TGTGCCAGCAGGGGAATCCGGGGTCAAGAGGGCTACACCTTC.

This clone was detected a few times. The CDR3 reads CASRPGQGIETQYF. The CDR3 DNA reads TGTGCCAGCCGACCGGGACAGGGAATCGAGACCCAGTACTTC. This chain connects TRBV2 to TRBJ2-5; the match to TRBD1 covers 9 bases. V gave up 8 bases and J gave up 5 bases; unmatched junction bases: 9. The CDR3 runs to 14 residues. CDR1 and CDR2 (germline): SNHLY, FYNNEI.

The V gene is TRBV5-1, the J gene TRBJ1-2; a possible D gene is TRBD1 (5 bases). The CDR3 totals 14 residues. Germline values: CDR1 SGHRS, CDR2 YFSETQ. V lost 4 bases, J lost 0 bases, and 10 bases lay in between. The CDR3 loop reads CASSGTLSNYGYTF. CDR3 in DNA: TGCGCCAGCAGCGGGACCCTCTCTAACTATGGCTACACCTTC.

This clone has only one observation. Other DNA sequences in this specimen translate into the identical CDR3. The chain joins TRBV5-1 to TRBJ1-1; D call uncertain. This CDR3 contains 11 residues. Per germline, CDR1 SGHRS and CDR2 YFSETQ. Trimming stripped 0 bases from V and 4 bases from J, with 1 base between. The CDR3 spells CASSLGTEAFF. The CDR3 bases are TGCGCCAGCAGCTTGGGCACTGAAGCTTTCTTT. Full variable domain (outside the CDR3, taken from reference TRBV5-1 and TRBJ1-1): KAGVTQTPRYLIKTRGQQVTLSCSPISGHRSVSWYQQTPGQGLQFLFEYFSETQRNKGNFPGRFSGRQFSNSRSEMNVSTLELGDSALYLCASSLGTEAFFGQGTRLTVV.

The genes are TRBV2 and TRBJ2-7, with D hard to call. In germline, CDR1 is SNHLY, CDR2 FYNNEI. The CDR3 totals 14 residues. V dropped 2 bases and J dropped 1 base, with 9 bases sitting between them. CDR3 nucleotides: TGTGCCAGCAGTGAAACGGTTACTTCCTACGAGCAGTACTTC. Amino acid sequence: CASSETVTSYEQYF.

The chain has TRBV2 and TRBJ1-2; 10 bases fit TRBD1. The CDR3 has 17 residues. The germline V gene has CDR1 SNHLY and CDR2 FYNNEI. V was pared by 5 bases and J by 4 bases, with 13 bases of the junction left unmatched. CDR3 DNA sequence: TGTGCCAGCAGTCTTACTCGACAGGGGGCGGTGGGCTATGGCTACACCTTC. It yields the protein CASSLTRQGAVGYGYTF.